This T cell receptor (beta chain) comes out of a study of T cell responses to AZD1222 COVID-19 vaccine. Study background: Second doses were pooled across both intervals (about 4 or about 12 weeks).

Data came from immunoSEQ multiplex PCR; TCRdb stores just in-frame clones and leaves some out. The data contain 150,000 to 200,000 clones, 90% to 95% of them singletons. The CDR3 is 17 amino acids. CDR1 SGDLS and CDR2 YYNGEE come from the germline V gene. The V gene lost 4 bases and the J gene lost 4 bases, with 23 bases spanning the gap. A note on this clone: Its specificity is not known.

Study-wide points: Clonal diversity may have been underestimated in mostly white British donors.

The genes are TRBV9 and TRBJ1-2, with a possible D match to TRBD1 (6 bases). The source of this sequence is an adult in good health. The material was peripheral blood, obtained on day 0 of AZD1222 vaccination. CDR3: CASSPPTGGGGGYGYTF. For the CDR3, the DNA is TGTGCCAGCAGCCCACCGACGGGAGGCGGAGGGGGCTATGGCTACACCTTC.